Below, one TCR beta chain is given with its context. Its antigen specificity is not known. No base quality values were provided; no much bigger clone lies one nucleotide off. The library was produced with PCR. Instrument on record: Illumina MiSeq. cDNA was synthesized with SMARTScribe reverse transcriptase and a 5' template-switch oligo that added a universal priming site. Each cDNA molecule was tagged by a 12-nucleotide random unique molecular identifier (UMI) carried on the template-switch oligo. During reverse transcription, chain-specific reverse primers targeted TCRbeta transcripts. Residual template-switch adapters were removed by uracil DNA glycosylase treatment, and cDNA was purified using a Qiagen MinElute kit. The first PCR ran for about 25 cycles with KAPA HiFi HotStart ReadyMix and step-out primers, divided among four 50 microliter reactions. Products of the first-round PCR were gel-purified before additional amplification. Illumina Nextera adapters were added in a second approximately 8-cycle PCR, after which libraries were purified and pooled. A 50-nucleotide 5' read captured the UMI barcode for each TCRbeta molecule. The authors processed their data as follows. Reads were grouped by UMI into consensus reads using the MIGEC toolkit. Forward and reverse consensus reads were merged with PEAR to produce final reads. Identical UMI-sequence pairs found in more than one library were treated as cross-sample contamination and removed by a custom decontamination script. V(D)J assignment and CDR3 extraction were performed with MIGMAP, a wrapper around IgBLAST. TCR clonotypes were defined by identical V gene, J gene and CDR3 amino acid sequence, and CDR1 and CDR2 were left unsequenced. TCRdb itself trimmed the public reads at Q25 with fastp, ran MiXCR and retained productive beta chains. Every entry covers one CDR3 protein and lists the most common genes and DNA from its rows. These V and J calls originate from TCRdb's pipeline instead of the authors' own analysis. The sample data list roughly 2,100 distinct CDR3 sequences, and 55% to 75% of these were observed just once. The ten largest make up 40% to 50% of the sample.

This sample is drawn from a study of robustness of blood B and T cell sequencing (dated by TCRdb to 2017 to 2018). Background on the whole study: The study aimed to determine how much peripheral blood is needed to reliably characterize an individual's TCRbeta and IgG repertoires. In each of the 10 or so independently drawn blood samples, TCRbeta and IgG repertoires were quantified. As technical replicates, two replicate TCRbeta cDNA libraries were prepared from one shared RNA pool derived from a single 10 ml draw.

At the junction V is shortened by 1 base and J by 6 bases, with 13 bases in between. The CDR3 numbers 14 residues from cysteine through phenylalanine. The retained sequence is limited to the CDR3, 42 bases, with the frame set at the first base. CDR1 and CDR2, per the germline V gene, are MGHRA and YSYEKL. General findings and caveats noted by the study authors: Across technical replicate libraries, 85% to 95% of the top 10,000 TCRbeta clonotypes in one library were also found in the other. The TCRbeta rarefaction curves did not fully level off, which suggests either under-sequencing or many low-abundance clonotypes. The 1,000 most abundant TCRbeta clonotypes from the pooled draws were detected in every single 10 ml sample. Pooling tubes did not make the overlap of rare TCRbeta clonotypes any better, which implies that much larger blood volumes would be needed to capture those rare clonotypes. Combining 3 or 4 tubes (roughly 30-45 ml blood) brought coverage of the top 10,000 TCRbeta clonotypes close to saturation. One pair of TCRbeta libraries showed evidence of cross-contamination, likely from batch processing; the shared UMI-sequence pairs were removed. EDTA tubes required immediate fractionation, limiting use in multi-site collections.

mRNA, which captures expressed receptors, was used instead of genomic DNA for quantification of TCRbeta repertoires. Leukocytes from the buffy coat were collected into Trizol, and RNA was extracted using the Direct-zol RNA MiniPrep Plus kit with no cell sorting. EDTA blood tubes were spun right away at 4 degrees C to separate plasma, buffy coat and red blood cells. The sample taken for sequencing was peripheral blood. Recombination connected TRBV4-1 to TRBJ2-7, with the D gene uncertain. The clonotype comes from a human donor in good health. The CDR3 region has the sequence CASSQGTFAREQYF. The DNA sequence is TGCGCCAGCAGCCAAGGGACCTTCGCTCGCGAGCAGTACTTC.